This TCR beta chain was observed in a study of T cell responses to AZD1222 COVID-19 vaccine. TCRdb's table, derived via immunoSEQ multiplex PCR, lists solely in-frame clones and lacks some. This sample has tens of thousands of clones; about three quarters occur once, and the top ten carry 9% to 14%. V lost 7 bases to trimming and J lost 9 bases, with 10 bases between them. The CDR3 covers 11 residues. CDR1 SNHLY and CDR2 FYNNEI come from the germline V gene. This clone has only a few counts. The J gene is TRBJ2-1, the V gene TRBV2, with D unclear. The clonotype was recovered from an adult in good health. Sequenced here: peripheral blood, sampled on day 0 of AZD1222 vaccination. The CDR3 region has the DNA TGTGCCAGCAACATCAGGTCTGAGCAGTTCTTC. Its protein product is CASNIRSEQFF.